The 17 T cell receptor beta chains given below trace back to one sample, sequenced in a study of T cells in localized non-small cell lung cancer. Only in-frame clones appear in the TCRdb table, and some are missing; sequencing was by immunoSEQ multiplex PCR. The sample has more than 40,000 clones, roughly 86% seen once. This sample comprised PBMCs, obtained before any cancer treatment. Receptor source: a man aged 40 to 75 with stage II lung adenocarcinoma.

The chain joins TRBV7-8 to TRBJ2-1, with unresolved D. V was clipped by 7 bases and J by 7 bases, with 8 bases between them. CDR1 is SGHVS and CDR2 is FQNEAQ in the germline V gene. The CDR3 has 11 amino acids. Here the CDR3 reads CASTFQNEQFF. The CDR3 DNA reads TGTGCCAGCACTTTCCAGAATGAGCAGTTCTTC.

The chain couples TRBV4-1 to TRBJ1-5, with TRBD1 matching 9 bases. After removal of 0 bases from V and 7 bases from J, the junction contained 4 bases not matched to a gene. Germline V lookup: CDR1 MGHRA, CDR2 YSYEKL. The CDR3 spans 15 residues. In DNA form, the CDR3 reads TGCGCCAGCAGCCAAGATGGGGACAGGGAACAGCCCCAGCATTTT. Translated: CASSQDGDREQPQHF.

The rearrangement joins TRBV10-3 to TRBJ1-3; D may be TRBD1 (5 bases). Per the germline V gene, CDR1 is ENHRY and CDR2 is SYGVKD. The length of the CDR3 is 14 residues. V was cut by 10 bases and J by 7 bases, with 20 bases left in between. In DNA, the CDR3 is TGTGCCACCCTTCAAGACCCTCGGGGCAACACCATATATTTT. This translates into CATLQDPRGNTIYF.

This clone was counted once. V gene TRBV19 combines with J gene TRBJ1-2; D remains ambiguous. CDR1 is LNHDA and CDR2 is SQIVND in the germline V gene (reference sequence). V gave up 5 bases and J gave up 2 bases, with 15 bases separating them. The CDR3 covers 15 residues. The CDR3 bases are TGTGCCAGTAGTCCCCGTACAGAGCGAAACTATGGCTACACCTTC. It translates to CASSPRTERNYGYTF. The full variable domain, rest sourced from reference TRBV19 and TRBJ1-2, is DGGITQSPKYLFRKEGQNVTLSCEQNLNHDAMYWYRQDPGQGLRLIYYSQIVNDFQKGDIAEGYSVSREKKESFPLTVTSAQKNPTAFYLCASSPRTERNYGYTFGSGTRLTVV.

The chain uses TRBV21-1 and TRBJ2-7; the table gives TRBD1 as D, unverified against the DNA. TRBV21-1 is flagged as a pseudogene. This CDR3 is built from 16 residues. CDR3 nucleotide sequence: TGTGCCAGGTCGAATCGTAGGGGGACAGGGGGCAGGGAGCAGTACGTC. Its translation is CARSNRRGTGGREQYV.

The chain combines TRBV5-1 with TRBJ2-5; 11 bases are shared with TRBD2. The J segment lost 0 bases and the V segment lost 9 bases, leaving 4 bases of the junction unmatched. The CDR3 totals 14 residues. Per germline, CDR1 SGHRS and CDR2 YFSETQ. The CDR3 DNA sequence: TGCGCCACCGCGACTAGCGGGGACCAAGAGACCCAGTACTTC. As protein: CATATSGDQETQYF.

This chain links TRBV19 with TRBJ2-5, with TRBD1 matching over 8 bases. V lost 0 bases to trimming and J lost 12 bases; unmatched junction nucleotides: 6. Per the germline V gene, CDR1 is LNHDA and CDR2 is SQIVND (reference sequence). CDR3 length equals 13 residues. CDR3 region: CASSIDLGTGKYF. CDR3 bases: TGTGCCAGTAGTATAGATCTGGGGACAGGAAAGTACTTC.

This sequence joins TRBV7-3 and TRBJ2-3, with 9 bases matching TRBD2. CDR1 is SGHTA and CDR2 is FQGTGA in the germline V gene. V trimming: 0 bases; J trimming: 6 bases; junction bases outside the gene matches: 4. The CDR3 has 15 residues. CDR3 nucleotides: TGTGCCAGCAGCTTAACTAGCGGGGGAACGGATACGCAGTATTTT. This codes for CASSLTSGGTDTQYF. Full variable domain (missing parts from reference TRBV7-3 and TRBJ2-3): GAGVSQTPSNKVTEKGKYVELRCDPISGHTALYWYRQSLGQGPEFLIYFQGTGAADDSGLPNDRFFAVRPEGSVSTLKIQRTERGDSAVYLCASSLTSGGTDTQYFGPGTRLTVL.

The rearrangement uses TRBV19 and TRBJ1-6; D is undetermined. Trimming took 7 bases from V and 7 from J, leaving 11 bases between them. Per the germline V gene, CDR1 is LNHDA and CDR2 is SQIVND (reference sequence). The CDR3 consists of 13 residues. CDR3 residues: CASKVELNSPLHF. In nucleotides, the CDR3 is TGTGCCAGTAAGGTGGAACTGAATTCACCCCTCCACTTT.

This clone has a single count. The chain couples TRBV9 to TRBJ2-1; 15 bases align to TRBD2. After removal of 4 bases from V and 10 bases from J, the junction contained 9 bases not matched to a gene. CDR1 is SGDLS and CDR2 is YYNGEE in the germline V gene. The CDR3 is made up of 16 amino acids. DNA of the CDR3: TGTGCCAGCAGCCCCACGGGGACTAGCGGGGGGAGCGAGCAGTTCTTC. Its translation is CASSPTGTSGGSEQFF.

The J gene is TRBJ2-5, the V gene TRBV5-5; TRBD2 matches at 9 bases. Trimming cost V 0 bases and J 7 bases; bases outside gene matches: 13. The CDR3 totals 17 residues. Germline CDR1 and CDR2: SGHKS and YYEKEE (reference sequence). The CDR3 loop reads CASSLAPSGVNRGTQYF. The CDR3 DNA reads TGTGCCAGCAGCTTGGCCCCTAGCGGGGTCAATAGGGGGACCCAGTACTTC. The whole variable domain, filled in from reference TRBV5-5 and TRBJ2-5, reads DAGVTQSPTHLIKTRGQQVTLRCSPISGHKSVSWYQQVLGQGPQFIFQYYEKEERGRGNFPDRFSARQFPNYSSELNVNALLLGDSALYLCASSLAPSGVNRGTQYFGPGTRLLVL.

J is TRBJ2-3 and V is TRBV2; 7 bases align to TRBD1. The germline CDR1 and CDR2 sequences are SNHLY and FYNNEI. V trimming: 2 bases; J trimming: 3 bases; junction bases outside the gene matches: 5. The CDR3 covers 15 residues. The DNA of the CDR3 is TGTGCCAGCAGTGAACGACAGGACAGGACAGATACGCAGTATTTT. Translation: CASSERQDRTDTQYF.

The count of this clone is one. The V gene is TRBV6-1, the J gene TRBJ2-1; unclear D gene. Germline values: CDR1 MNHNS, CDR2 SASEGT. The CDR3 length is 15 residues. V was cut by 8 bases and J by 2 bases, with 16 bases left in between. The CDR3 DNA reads TGTGCCAGCCTCTCAAATCCAGTGGCCTACAATGAGCAGTTCTTC. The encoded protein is CASLSNPVAYNEQFF.

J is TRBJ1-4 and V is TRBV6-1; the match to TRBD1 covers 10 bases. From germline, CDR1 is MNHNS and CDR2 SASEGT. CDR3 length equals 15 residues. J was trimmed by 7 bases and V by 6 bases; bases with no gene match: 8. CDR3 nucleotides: TGTGCCAGCAGGGGGCCTGACAGGGGGCCTGAAAAACTGTTTTTT. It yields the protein CASRGPDRGPEKLFF.

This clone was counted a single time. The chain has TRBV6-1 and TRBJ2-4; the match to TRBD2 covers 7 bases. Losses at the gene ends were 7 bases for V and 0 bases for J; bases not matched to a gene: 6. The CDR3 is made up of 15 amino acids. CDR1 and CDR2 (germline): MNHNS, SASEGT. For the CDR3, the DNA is TGTGCCAGCATAGGGAGGGACCTAGCCAAAAACATTCAGTACTTC. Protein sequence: CASIGRDLAKNIQYF.

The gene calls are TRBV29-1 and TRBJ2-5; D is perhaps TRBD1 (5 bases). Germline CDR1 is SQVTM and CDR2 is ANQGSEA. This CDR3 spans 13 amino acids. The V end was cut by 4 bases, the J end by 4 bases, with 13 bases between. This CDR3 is CSVGGGQGETQYF. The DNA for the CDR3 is TGCAGCGTTGGGGGTGGGCAGGGAGAGACCCAGTACTTC.

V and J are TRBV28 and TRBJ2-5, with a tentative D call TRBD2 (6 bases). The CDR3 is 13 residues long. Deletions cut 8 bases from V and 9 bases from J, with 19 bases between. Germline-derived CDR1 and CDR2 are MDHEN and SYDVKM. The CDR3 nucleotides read TGTGCCAGCTACTCCTCTCGGCGGGGCCCCCAGTACTTC. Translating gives CASYSSRRGPQYF.